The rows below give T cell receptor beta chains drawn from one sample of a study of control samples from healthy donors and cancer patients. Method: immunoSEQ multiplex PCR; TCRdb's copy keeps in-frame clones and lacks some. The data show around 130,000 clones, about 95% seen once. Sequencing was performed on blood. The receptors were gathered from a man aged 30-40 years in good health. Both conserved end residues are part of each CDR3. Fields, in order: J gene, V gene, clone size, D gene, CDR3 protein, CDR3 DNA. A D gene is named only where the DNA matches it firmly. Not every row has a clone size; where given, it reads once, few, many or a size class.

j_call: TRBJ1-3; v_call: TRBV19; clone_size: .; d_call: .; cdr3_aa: CASSPTISGNTIYF; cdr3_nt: TGTGCCAGTAGTCCCACTATCTCTGGAAACACCATATATTTT
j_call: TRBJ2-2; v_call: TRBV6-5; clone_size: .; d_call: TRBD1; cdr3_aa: CASSFDRGLTGELFF; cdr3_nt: TGTGCCAGCAGTTTCGACAGGGGGCTAACCGGGGAGCTGTTTTTT
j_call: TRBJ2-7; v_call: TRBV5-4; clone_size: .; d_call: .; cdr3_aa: CASSLSGFGPYEQYF; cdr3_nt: TGTGCCAGCAGCTTGTCCGGGTTTGGCCCCTACGAGCAGTACTTC
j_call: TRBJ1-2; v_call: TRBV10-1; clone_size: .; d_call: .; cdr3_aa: CASSESSKDSGYTF; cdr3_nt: TGCGCCAGCAGTGAGTCGAGTAAAGACTCTGGCTACACCTTC
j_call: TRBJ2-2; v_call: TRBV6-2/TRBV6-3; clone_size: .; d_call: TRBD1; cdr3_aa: CASRQDRAGELFF; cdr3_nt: TGTGCCAGCCGCCAAGACAGGGCCGGGGAGCTGTTTTTT
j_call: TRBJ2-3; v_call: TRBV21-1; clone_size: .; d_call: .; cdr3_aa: CASSSWSLAGTTDTQYF; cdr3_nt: TGTGCCAGCAGCTCGTGGAGCCTAGCGGGGACCACAGATACGCAGTATTTT
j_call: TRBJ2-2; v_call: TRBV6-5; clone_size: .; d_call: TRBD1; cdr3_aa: CASTRDSSWGELFF; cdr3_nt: TGTGCCAGCACCAGGGACAGTTCGTGGGGGGAGCTGTTTTTT
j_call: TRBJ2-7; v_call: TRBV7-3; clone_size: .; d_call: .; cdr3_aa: CASNPEVSRGSSYEQYF; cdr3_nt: TGTGCCAGCAACCCCGAGGTTTCGCGAGGGAGCTCCTACGAGCAGTACTTC
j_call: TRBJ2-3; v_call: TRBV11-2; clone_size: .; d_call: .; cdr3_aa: CASGYLIRSDTQYF; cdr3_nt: TGTGCCAGCGGCTACCTTATTAGGTCGGATACGCAGTATTTT
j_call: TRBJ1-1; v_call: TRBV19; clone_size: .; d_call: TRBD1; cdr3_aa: CASSFGTGGTEAFF; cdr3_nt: TGTGCCAGTAGTTTCGGGACAGGGGGCACTGAAGCTTTCTTT
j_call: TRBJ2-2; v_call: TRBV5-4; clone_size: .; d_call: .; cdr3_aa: CASSLDRTGELFF; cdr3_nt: TGTGCCAGCAGCTTGGACCGTACCGGGGAGCTGTTTTTT
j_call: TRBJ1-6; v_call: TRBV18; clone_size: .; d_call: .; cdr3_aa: CASSPDGYNSPLHF; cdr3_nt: TGTGCCAGCTCACCGGACGGGTATAATTCACCCCTCCACTTT
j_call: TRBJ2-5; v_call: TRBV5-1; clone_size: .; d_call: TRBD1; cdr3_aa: CASSLVRTGVSQETQYF; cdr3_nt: TGCGCCAGCAGCTTGGTGCGGACAGGGGTTTCTCAAGAGACCCAGTACTTC
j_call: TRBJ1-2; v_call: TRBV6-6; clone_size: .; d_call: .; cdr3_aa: CASSTYRALGYTF; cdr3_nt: TGTGCCAGCAGTACCTACAGGGCGCTTGGCTACACCTTC
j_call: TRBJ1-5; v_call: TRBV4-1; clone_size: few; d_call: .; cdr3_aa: CASSQVGAGAQHF; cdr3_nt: TGCGCCAGCAGCCAAGTGGGGGCAGGGGCCCAGCATTTT
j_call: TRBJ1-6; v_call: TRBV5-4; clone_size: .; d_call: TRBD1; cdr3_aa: CASSAGGSSPLHF; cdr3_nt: TGTGCCAGCAGCGCAGGGGGGAGTTCACCCCTCCACTTT
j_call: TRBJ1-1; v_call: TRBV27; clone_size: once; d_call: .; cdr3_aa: CASSPRRGAGEAFF; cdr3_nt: TGTGCCAGCAGTCCGAGGCGGGGGGCGGGTGAAGCTTTCTTT
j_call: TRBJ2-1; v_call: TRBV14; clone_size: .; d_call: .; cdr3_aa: CASSPSRHAADEQFF; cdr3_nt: TGTGCCAGCAGCCCGTCGAGGCACGCGGCGGATGAGCAGTTCTTC
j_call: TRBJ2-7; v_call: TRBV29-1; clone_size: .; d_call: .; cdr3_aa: CSVRLTISYEQYF; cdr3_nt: TGCAGCGTCCGACTAACAATCTCCTACGAGCAGTACTTC
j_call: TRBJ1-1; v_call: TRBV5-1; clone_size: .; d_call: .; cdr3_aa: CASSSDGNTEAFF; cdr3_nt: TGCGCCAGCAGCTCGGACGGAAACACTGAAGCTTTCTTT
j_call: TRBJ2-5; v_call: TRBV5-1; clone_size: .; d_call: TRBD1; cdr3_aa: CASSGTGTGVQETQYF; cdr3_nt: TGCGCCAGCAGCGGGACCGGGACAGGGGTTCAAGAGACCCAGTACTTC
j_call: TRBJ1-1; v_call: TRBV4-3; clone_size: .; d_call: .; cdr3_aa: CASSQGGTPGTEAFF; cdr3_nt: TGCGCCAGCAGCCAAGGGGGGACTCCCGGCACTGAAGCTTTCTTT
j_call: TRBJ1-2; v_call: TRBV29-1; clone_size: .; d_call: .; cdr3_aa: CSAPDPVNYGYTF; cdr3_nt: TGCAGCGCCCCCGACCCGGTTAACTATGGCTACACCTTC
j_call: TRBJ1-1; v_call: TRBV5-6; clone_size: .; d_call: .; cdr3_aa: CASRRRQTTEAFF; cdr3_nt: TGTGCCAGTCGCCGGAGGCAGACCACTGAAGCTTTCTTT
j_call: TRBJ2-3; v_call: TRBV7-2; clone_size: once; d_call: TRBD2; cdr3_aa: CASRTASGGRTDTQYF; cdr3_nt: TGTGCCAGCAGGACTGCTAGCGGGGGTCGCACAGATACGCAGTATTTT
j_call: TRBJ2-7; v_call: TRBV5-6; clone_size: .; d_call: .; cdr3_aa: CASSLEAYEQYF; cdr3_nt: TGTGCCAGCAGCTTGGAGGCCTACGAGCAGTACTTC
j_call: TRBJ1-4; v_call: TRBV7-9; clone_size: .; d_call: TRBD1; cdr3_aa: CASSWIQGANEKLFF; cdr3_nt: TGTGCCAGCAGCTGGATACAGGGGGCGAATGAAAAACTGTTTTTT
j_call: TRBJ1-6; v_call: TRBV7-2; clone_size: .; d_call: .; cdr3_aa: CASSLQIGENSPLHF; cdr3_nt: TGTGCCAGCAGCCTACAGATAGGCGAGAATTCACCCCTCCACTTT
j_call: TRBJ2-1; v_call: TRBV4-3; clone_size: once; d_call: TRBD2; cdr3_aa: CASSQGGGVYNEQFF; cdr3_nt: TGCGCCAGCAGCCAGGGCGGGGGGGTTTACAATGAGCAGTTCTTC
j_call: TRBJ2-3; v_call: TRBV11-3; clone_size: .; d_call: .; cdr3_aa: CASSLGNPWGPDTQYF; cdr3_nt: TGTGCCAGCAGCTTAGGGAACCCGTGGGGCCCAGATACGCAGTATTTT
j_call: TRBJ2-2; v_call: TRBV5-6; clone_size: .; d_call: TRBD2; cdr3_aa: CASSWRVAGHTGELFF; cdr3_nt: TGTGCCAGCAGCTGGAGGGTAGCGGGGCACACCGGGGAGCTGTTTTTT
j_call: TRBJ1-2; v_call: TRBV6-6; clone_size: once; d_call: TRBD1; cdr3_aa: CASSYTTGDGYTF; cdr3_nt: TGTGCCAGCAGTTATACCACAGGGGATGGCTACACCTTC
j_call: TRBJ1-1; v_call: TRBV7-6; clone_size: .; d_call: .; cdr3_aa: CASSPGFVAFF; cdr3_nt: TGTGCCAGCAGCCCAGGATTTGTGGCTTTCTTT
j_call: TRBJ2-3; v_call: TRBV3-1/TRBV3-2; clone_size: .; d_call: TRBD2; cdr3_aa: CASSLPPLAGGTDTQYF; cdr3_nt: TGTGCCAGCAGCCTTCCTCCACTAGCGGGGGGCACAGATACGCAGTATTTT
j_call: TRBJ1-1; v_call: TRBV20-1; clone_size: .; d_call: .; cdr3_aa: CSASVRTEAFF; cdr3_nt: TGCAGTGCTTCCGTACGAACTGAAGCTTTCTTT
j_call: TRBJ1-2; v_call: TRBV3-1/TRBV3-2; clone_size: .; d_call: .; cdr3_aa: CASSQDRQHGYTF; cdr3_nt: TGTGCCAGCAGCCAAGATAGACAGCATGGCTACACCTTC
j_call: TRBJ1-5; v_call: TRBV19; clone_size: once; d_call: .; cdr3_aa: CASKGTELGQPQHF; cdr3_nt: TGTGCCAGTAAAGGGACCGAACTCGGTCAGCCCCAGCATTTT
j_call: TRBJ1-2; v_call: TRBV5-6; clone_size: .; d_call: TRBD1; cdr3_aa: CASSQDRGRSGYTF; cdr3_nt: TGTGCCAGCAGCCAGGACAGGGGGCGAAGTGGCTACACCTTC
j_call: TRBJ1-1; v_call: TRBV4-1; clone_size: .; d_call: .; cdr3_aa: CASSQGSLDTEAFF; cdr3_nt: TGCGCCAGCAGCCAGGGGTCTTTGGACACTGAAGCTTTCTTT
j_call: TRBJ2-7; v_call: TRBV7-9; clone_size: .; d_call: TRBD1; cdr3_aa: CASSAPGTGDKYEQYF; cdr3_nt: TGTGCCAGCAGCGCCCCTGGGACAGGGGACAAGTACGAGCAGTACTTC
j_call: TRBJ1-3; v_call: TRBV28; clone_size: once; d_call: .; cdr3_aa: CASSFRPASGNTIYF; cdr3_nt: TGTGCCAGCAGTTTTAGACCGGCCTCTGGAAACACCATATATTTT
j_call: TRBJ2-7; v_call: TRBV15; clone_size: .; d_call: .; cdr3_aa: CATSRGQEFDEQYF; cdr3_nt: TGTGCCACCAGCAGAGGACAGGAGTTCGACGAGCAGTACTTC
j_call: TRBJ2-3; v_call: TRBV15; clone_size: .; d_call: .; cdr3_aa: CATSRDLVSTDTQYF; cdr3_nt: TGTGCCACCAGCAGAGATCTCGTTTCAACAGATACGCAGTATTTT
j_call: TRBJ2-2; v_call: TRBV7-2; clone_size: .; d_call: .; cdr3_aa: CASSSLHTGELFF; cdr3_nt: TGTGCCAGCAGCTCACTCCATACCGGGGAGCTGTTTTTT
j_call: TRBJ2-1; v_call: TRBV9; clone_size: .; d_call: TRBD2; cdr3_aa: CASSVTLAGERGGPEQFF; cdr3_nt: TGTGCCAGCAGCGTCACCCTCGCGGGAGAGCGGGGGGGCCCTGAGCAGTTCTTC